The source of this T cell receptor (beta chain) is a study of regulatory T cells in long-lasting Graves disease. Notes on the study in general: What was studied was peripheral blood only, and not thyroid tissue.

Time point reported: newly diagnosed GD, antithyroid drugs for less than 3 months. From RNA extracted from PBMCs, the TCR library was made. In Xi'an, China, an endocrinology department was the source of patients. Germline trimming cut 5 bases from V and 6 bases from J; bases unmatched to any gene: 7. The length of the CDR3 is 14 residues. Germline CDR1 and CDR2: GTSNPN and SVGIG (reference sequence). This clonotype showed up many times. Its antigen remains unknown. Both iRepertoire HTBI primers and Arm-PCR of CDR3 regions were used to build the TCR beta libraries. TCRdb reanalysed the multiplex PCR reads using MiXCR and keeps one entry per CDR3 protein. The sample includes about 320,000 distinct CDR3 sequences, 18% seen only once; the top ten take less than 45%.

Sequenced material: peripheral blood mononuclear cells (PBMCs), taken at new diagnosis, from a patient treated with antithyroid drugs. The rearrangement joins TRBV30 to TRBJ2-2, with TRBD2 matching over 9 bases. This receptor was taken from a female donor with Graves disease. The DNA of the CDR3 is TGTGCCTGGGGAATAGCGGGAGCTTCCGGGGAGCTGTTTTTT. It yields the protein CAWGIAGASGELFF.